This T cell receptor beta chain was sequenced for a study of blood T cell repertoires in COVID-19. At the level of the study: Sites in the United States, Italy and Spain provided acute and convalescent COVID-19 samples.

V gave up 3 bases and J gave up 2 bases, with 8 bases separating them. The CDR3 contains 14 residues. Germline V gene sequence: CDR1 LNHDA, CDR2 SQIVND (reference sequence). Under the authors' procedure: Amplifying reference gene primers gave estimates of nucleated cell counts. The method was immunoSEQ multiplex PCR; TCRdb's version includes in-frame clones alone and lacks a portion of them. The DNA gave D and trimming, while V, J and clone size come from that table. Of 150,000 to 200,000 clones in the sample, 75% to 90% were seen once. The sequenced sample consisted of peripheral blood. The receptor's source is an elderly woman with active or convalescent COVID-19. The genes are TRBV19 and TRBJ1-5; D not resolved. This CDR3 reads CASSMQVGNQPQHF. The DNA for the CDR3 is TGTGCCAGTAGTATGCAGGTCGGCAATCAGCCCCAGCATTTT.